The next 16 T cell receptor beta chains were all read from a single sample in a study of radiotherapy plus CTLA-4 blockade in lung cancer. Some clones are missing from TCRdb's copy, which holds only in-frame ones; the method was immunoSEQ multiplex PCR. The table records about 73,000 clones, 80% to 90% of them present only once. The source was peripheral blood, collected from a patient treated with radiotherapy plus ipilimumab. These receptors originate from a human donor with non-small cell lung cancer that progressed on radiotherapy plus ipilimumab.

The chain carries TRBV7-9 and TRBJ1-2, with D unresolved. The V gene's germline CDR1 is SEHNR and CDR2 FQNEAQ (reference sequence). With 2 bases removed from V and 4 bases from J, the gap between germline ends came to 23 bases. This CDR3 has 18 amino acids. The CDR3 sequence: CASSLTPGIDGVAYGYTF. The CDR3 DNA sequence: TGTGCCAGCAGCTTAACTCCGGGGATAGACGGGGTGGCCTATGGCTACACCTTC.

The chain is built from TRBV29-1 and TRBJ2-1, with 9 positions matching TRBD1. The germline V gene encodes CDR1 SQVTM and CDR2 ANQGSEA. The CDR3 contains 14 residues. The V and J ends lost 6 bases and 2 bases, in that order; junction bases with no gene match: 5. Here the CDR3 reads CSVRTGVAYNEQFF. In nucleotides, the CDR3 is TGCAGCGTACGGACAGGGGTGGCCTACAATGAGCAGTTCTTC.

This clone was seen a handful of times. The CDR3 here is CASSQGRLAEQFF. The CDR3 bases are TGCGCCAGCAGCCAGGGTCGACTAGCGGAGCAGTTCTTC. The gene calls are TRBV4-1 and TRBJ2-1, with 8 nucleotides matching TRBD2. The CDR3 runs 13 residues. With V trimmed by 3 bases and J by 10 bases, 5 bases remained unmatched. Germline lookup yields CDR1 MGHRA and CDR2 YSYEKL.

This chain links TRBV27 with TRBJ2-3; TRBD1 might be the D (5 bases). Germline CDR1 and CDR2: MNHEY and SMNVEV (reference sequence). The CDR3 contains 15 residues. V lost 2 bases to trimming and J lost 2 bases, with 11 bases between them. In nucleotides, the CDR3 is TGTGCCAGCAGTTTAGGCTGGGGCGCCACAGATACGCAGTATTTT. Amino acid sequence: CASSLGWGATDTQYF.

The chain recombines TRBV10-3 with TRBJ2-1; 7 bases line up with TRBD2. This CDR3 has 15 residues. V lost 0 bases and J lost 5; bases outside the gene matches: 4. Germline V lookup: CDR1 ENHRY, CDR2 SYGVKD. The CDR3 here is CAISESLAVNNEQFF. DNA for the CDR3: TGTGCCATCAGTGAGTCGCTAGCGGTTAACAATGAGCAGTTCTTC.

The CDR3 nucleotides are TGTGCCAGCCGGGACGTGGCCTACAATGAGCAGTTCTTC. It yields the protein CASRDVAYNEQFF. V is TRBV19 and J is TRBJ2-1; the D call may be TRBD1 or TRBD2 (5 bases each). The CDR3 covers 13 residues. Looked up from germline, CDR1 is LNHDA and CDR2 is SQIVND (reference sequence). V was pared by 9 bases and J by 2 bases, with 11 bases between.

The V call is TRBV2, the J call TRBJ1-1, with D perhaps TRBD1 (6 bases). V was shortened by 6 bases and J by 0 bases, with 8 bases between the two germline ends. The V gene's germline CDR1 is SNHLY and CDR2 FYNNEI. The CDR3 consists of 13 residues. CDR3 sequence: CASRQGMNTEAFF. The CDR3 bases are TGTGCCAGCAGACAGGGAATGAACACTGAAGCTTTCTTT.

The chain is built from TRBV5-4 and TRBJ2-1; D is possibly TRBD2 (6 bases). The V end lost 3 bases, the J end lost 7 bases, and 17 bases lay between the germline ends. Germline V gene data show CDR1 as SGHNT and CDR2 as YYREEE (reference sequence). The CDR3 loop spans 15 amino acids. The CDR3 protein is CASSSPRLARNEQFF. CDR3 coding DNA: TGTGCCAGCAGCTCCCCCCGGCTAGCGCGGAATGAGCAGTTCTTC.

The V and J genes are TRBV9 and TRBJ2-3; perhaps TRBD2 as D (6 bases). V gave up 0 bases and J gave up 0 bases, with 11 bases separating them. In germline, CDR1 is SGDLS, CDR2 YYNGEE. This CDR3 spans 16 amino acids. The CDR3 spells CASSVGPSASTDTQYF. The CDR3 DNA sequence: TGTGCCAGCAGCGTAGGCCCTAGCGCCAGCACAGATACGCAGTATTTT.

The V and J genes are TRBV9 and TRBJ1-5; a possible D gene is TRBD1 (6 bases). This CDR3 contains 14 residues. Trimming shortened V by 0 bases and J by 8 bases, and 12 bases separated the two germline ends. Germline V gene sequence: CDR1 SGDLS, CDR2 YYNGEE. CDR3 in amino acids: CASSVDGGGEPQHF. CDR3 sequence (DNA): TGTGCCAGCAGCGTAGACGGGGGCGGGGAGCCCCAGCATTTT.

Only a few counts were recorded for this clone. V and J are TRBV5-6 and TRBJ2-3; TRBD2 matches 11 bases. Germline V gene lookup returns CDR1 SGHDT and CDR2 YYEEEE. V dropped 3 bases and J dropped 4; count of bases not matched to a gene: 4. The CDR3 is made up of 15 amino acids. The CDR3 DNA reads TGTGCCAGCAGCTCTGTAGCGGGAGGGTCAGATACGCAGTATTTT. Residues: CASSSVAGGSDTQYF.

The genes are TRBV28 and TRBJ2-5; TRBD2 matches 7 bases. The CDR3 sequence is 15 residues long. V was pared by 8 bases and J by 1 base, with 10 bases of the junction left unmatched. Per germline, CDR1 MDHEN and CDR2 SYDVKM. The CDR3 DNA follows: TGTGCCAGCCTCAGGGAGGGAGGGTTCCAAGAGACCCAGTACTTC. Protein: CASLREGGFQETQYF.

In nucleotides, the CDR3 is TGTGCCAGCAGCCCTCCTCCGGGAGTTCAAGAGACCCAGTACTTC. This encodes CASSPPPGVQETQYF. The genes are TRBV28 and TRBJ2-5; D is perhaps TRBD2 (6 bases). Trimming took off 6 bases at V and 2 bases at J, with 16 bases between the two ends. Germline V gene data show CDR1 as MDHEN and CDR2 as SYDVKM. This CDR3 has 15 residues. Based on the CDR3 plus reference TRBV28 and TRBJ2-5, the full variable domain is DVKVTQSSRYLVKRTGEKVFLECVQDMDHENMFWYRQDPGLGLRLIYFSYDVKMKEKGDIPEGYSVSREKKERFSLILESASTNQTSMYLCASSPPPGVQETQYFGPGTRLLVL.

V gene TRBV30 combines with J gene TRBJ1-2; no clear D. CDR1 is GTSNPN, CDR2 SVGIG, per germline (reference sequence). Between the trimmed V and J ends, which lost 1 base and 8 bases, there was a span of 8 bases. This CDR3 region has 11 residues. The CDR3 DNA reads as TGTGCCTGGAGTGATCAAGGGGGCTACACCTTC. Protein sequence: CAWSDQGGYTF.

The J gene is TRBJ1-4, the V gene TRBV7-9; possibly TRBD1 for D (5 bases). Trimming left V 5 bases short and J 11 bases short, with 15 bases between. This CDR3 region has 13 residues. CDR1 and CDR2 from the germline V gene are SEHNR and FQNEAQ (reference sequence). The CDR3 sequence is CASSPDGGKKLFF. The DNA for the CDR3 is TGTGCCAGCAGCCCCGACGGGGGGAAGAAACTGTTTTTT.

The chain joins TRBV5-1 to TRBJ1-2; D is possibly TRBD1 (5 bases). Germline V gene lookup returns CDR1 SGHRS and CDR2 YFSETQ. The CDR3 consists of 13 residues. The V and J ends lost 4 bases and 3 bases respectively, with 10 bases between them. DNA for the CDR3: TGCGCCAGCAGCGACAGAGTGGACTATGGCTACACCTTC. Translation: CASSDRVDYGYTF.